This T cell receptor beta chain derives from a study of blood T cell repertoires in COVID-19. Sequenced by immunoSEQ multiplex PCR; TCRdb stores in-frame clones only, minus some. The profile covers 300,000 to 450,000 clones, with 75% to 90% appearing a single time and 3.5% to 4% taken by the ten largest. Germline assignment: CDR1 LNHDA and CDR2 SQIVND (reference sequence). This CDR3 region has 16 residues. V lost 3 bases to trimming and J lost 2 bases, with 14 bases between them. V and J are TRBV19 and TRBJ1-5, with D hard to call. This sequence was found in a woman aged 18-29 years with acute or convalescent COVID-19. Sequencing was performed on peripheral blood. The CDR3: CASSIEWRMGNQPQHF. In DNA, the CDR3 is TGTGCCAGTAGTATTGAGTGGAGGATGGGCAATCAGCCCCAGCATTTT.